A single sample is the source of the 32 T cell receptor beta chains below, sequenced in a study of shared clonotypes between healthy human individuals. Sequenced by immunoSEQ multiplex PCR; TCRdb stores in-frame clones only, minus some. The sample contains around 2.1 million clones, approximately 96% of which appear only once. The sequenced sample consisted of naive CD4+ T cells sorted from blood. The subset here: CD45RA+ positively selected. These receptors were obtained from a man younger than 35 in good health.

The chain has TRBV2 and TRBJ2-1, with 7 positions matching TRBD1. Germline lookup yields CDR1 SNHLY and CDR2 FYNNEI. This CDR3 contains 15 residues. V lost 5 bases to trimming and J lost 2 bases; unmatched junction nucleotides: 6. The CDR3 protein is CASSYRDRTYNEQFF. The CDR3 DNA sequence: TGTGCCAGCAGTTACCGGGACAGAACCTACAATGAGCAGTTCTTC.

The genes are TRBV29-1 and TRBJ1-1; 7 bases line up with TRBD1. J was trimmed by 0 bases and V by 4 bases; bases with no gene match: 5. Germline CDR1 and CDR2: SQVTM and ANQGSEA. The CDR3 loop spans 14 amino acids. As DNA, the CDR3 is TGCAGCGTTGGACAGGGCTTATTGAACACTGAAGCTTTCTTT. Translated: CSVGQGLLNTEAFF.

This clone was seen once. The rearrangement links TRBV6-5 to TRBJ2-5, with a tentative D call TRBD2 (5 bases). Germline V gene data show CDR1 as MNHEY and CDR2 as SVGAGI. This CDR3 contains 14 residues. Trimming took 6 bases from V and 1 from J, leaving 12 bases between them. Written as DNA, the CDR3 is TGTGCCAGCAGAGCGGACCGTGTCCAAGAGACCCAGTACTTC. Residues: CASRADRVQETQYF.

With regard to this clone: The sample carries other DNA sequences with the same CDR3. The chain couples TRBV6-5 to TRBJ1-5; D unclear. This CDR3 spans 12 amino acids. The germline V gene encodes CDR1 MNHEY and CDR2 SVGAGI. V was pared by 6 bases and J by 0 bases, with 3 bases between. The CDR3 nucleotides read TGTGCCAGCAGAGGTAGCAATCAGCCCCAGCATTTT. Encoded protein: CASRGSNQPQHF.

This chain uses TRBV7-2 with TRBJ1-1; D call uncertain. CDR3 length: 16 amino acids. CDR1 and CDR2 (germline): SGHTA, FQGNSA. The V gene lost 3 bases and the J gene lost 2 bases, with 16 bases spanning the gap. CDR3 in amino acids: CASSLSSTKPNTEAFF. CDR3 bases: TGTGCCAGCAGCTTGAGCTCCACAAAGCCAAACACTGAAGCTTTCTTT.

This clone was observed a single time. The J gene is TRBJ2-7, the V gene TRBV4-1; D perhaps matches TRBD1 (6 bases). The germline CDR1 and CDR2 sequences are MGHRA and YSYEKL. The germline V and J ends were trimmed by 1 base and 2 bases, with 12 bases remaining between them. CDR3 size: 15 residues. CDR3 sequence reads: CASSQVSGATYEQYF. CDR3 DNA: TGCGCCAGCAGCCAAGTATCAGGGGCCACCTACGAGCAGTACTTC.

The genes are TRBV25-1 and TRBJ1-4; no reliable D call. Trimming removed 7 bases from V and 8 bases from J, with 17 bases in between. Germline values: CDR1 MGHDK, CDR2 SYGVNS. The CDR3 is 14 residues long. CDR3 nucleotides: TGTGCCAGCAACGGCGAGGCCCTAGGGGAAAAACTGTTTTTT. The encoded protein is CASNGEALGEKLFF.

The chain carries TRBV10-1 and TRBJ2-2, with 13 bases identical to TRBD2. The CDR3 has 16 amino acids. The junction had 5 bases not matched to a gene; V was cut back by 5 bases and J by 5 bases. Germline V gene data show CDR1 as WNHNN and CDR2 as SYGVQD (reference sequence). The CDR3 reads CASSPGLAGLTGELFF. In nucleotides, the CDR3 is TGCGCCAGCAGTCCGGGACTAGCGGGACTTACCGGGGAGCTGTTTTTT.

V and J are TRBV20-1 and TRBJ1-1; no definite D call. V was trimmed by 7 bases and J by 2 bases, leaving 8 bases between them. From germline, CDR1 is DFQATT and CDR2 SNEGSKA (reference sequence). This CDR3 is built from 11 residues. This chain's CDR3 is CSVELNTEAFF. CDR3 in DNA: TGCAGTGTTGAGCTTAACACTGAAGCTTTCTTT.

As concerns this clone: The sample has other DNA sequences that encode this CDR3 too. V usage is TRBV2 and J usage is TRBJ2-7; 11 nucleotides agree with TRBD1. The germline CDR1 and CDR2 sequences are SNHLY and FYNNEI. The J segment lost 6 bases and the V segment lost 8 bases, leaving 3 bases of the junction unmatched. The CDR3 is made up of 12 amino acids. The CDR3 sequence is CASSDRGREQYF. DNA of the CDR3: TGTGCCAGCTCGGACAGGGGGCGCGAGCAGTACTTC.

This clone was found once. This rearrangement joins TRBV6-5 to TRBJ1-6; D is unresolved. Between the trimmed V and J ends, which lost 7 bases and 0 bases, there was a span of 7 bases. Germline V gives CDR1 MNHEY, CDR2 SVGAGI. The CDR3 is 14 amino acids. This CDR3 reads CASKDDSYNSPLHF. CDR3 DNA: TGTGCCAGCAAGGACGACTCCTATAATTCACCCCTCCACTTT.

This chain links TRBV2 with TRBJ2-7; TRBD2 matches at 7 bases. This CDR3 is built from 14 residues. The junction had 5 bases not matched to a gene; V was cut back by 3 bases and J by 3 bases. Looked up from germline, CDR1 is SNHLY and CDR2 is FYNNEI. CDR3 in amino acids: CASSEETGGYEQYF. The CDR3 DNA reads TGTGCCAGCAGTGAGGAGACGGGGGGCTACGAGCAGTACTTC.

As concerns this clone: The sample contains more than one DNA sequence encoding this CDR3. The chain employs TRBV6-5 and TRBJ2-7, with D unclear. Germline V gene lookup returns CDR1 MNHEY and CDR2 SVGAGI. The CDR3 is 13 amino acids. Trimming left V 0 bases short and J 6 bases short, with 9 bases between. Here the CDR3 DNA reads TGTGCCAGCAGTTACTCGTTGGGTCGCGAGCAGTACTTC. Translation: CASSYSLGREQYF.

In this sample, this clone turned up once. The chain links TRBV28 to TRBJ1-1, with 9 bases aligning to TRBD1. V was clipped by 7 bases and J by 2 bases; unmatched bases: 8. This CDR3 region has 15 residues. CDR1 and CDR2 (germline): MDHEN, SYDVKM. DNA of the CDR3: TGTGCCAGCAAGGGCTCGGACAGGGGAAACACTGAAGCTTTCTTT. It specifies CASKGSDRGNTEAFF.

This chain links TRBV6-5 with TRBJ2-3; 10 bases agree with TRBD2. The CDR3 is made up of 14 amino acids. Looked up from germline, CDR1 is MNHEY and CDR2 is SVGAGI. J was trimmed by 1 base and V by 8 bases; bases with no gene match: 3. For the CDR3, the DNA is TGTGCCAGCGGTAGCGGGAGGCGCACAGATACGCAGTATTTT. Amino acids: CASGSGRRTDTQYF.

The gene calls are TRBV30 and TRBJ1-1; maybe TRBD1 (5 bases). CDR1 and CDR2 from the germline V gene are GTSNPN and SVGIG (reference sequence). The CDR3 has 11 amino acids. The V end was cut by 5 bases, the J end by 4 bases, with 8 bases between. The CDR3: CAWERGTEAFF. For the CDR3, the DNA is TGTGCCTGGGAAAGGGGCACTGAAGCTTTCTTT.

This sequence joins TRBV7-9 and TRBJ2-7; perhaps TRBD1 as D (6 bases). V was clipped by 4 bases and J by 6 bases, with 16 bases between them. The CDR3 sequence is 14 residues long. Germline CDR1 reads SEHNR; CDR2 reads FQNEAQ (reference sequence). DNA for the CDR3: TGTGCCAGCAGCTCATCAGGGGAAGGGGGCGAGCAGTACTTC. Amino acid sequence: CASSSSGEGGEQYF.

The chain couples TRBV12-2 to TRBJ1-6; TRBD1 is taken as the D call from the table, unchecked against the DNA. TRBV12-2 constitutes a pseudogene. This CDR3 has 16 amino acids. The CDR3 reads CASRPHRGPRDSPLHF. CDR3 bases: TGTGCAAGTCGCCCCCACAGGGGGCCGCGGGATTCACCCCTCCACTTT.

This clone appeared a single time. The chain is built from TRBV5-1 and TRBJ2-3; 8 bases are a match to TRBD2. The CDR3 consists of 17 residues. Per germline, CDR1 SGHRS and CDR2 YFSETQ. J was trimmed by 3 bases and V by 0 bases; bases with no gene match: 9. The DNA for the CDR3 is TGCGCCAGCAGCTTGGGAGCCGGGAGGGTTCCGACAGATACGCAGTATTTT. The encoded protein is CASSLGAGRVPTDTQYF.

This chain's CDR3 is CASRLVGQSSYEQYF. The CDR3 nucleotides read TGTGCCAGCAGATTGGTAGGACAGAGCTCCTACGAGCAGTACTTC. V usage is TRBV27 and J usage is TRBJ2-7; perhaps TRBD1 as D (6 bases). There are 15 residues in the CDR3. CDR1 and CDR2 (germline): MNHEY, SMNVEV (reference sequence). The germline V and J ends were trimmed by 6 bases and 0 bases, with 15 bases remaining between them.

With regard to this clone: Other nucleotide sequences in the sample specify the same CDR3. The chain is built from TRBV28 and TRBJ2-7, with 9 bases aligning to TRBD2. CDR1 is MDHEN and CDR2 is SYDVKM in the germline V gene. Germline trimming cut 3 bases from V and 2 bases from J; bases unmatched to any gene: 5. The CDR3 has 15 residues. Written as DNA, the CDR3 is TGTGCCAGCAGTTTGGGGCTAGCGGGGACCTACGAGCAGTACTTC. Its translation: CASSLGLAGTYEQYF.

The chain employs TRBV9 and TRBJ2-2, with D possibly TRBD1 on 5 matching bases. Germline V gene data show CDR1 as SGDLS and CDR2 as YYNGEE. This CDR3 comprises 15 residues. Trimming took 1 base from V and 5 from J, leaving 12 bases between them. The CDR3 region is CASSVQGSGTGELFF. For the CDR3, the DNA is TGTGCCAGCAGCGTACAGGGATCAGGGACCGGGGAGCTGTTTTTT.

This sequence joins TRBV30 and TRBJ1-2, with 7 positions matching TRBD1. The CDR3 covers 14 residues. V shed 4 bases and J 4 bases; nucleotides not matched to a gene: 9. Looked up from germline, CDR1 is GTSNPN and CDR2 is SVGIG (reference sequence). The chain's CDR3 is CAWNQGDKSYGYTF. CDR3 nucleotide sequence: TGTGCCTGGAATCAGGGGGACAAGAGCTATGGCTACACCTTC.

The CDR3 reads CASSLTPSGGRSEQFF. As DNA, the CDR3 is TGTGCCAGCAGCTTGACGCCTAGCGGGGGACGAAGCGAGCAGTTCTTC. The chain has TRBV7-3 and TRBJ2-1, with TRBD2 matching over 10 bases. The V and J ends lost 3 bases and 10 bases, in that order; junction bases with no gene match: 12. CDR3 length: 16 residues. Germline V lookup: CDR1 SGHTA, CDR2 FQGTGA.

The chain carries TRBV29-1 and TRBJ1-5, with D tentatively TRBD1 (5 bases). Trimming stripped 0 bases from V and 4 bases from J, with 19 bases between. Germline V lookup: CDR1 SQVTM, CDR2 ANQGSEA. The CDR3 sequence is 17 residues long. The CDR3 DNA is TGCAGCGTTGAAGAATGGAGGCTGGCAGGGAAGAATCAGCCCCAGCATTTT. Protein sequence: CSVEEWRLAGKNQPQHF.

CDR3 nucleotide sequence: TGTGCCAGCAGCCAGTATCCGGGACAAAAAGAGACCCAGTACTTC. This translates into CASSQYPGQKETQYF. The chain uses TRBV7-9 and TRBJ2-5; a possible D gene is TRBD1 (6 bases). This CDR3 is built from 15 residues. CDR1 SEHNR and CDR2 FQNEAQ come from the germline V gene (reference sequence). The germline V and J ends were trimmed by 5 bases and 3 bases, with 16 bases remaining between them.

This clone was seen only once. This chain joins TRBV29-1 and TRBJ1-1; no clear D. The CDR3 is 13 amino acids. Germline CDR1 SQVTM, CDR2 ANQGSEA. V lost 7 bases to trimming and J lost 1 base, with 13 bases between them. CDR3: CSARRGGNTEAFF. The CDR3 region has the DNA TGCAGCGCTCGCCGGGGAGGGAACACTGAAGCTTTCTTT.

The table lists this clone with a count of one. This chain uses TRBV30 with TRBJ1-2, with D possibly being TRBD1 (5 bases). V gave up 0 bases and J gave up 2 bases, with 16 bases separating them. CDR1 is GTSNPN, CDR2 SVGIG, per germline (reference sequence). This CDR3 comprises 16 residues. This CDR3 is CAWSVGGGGQNYGYTF. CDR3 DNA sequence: TGTGCCTGGAGTGTAGGCGGGGGAGGGCAGAACTATGGCTACACCTTC.

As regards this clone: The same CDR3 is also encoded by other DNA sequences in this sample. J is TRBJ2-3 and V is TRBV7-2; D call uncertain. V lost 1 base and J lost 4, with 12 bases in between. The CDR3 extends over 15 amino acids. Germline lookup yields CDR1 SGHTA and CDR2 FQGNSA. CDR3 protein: CASSLVASGADTQYF. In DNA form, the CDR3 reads TGTGCCAGCAGCTTAGTGGCCTCTGGGGCAGATACGCAGTATTTT.

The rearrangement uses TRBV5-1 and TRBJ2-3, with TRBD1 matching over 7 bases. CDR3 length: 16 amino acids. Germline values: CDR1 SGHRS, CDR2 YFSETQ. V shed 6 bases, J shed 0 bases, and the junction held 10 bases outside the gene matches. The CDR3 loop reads CASTQSRQGSTDTQYF. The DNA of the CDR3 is TGCGCCAGCACCCAAAGTCGACAGGGTAGCACAGATACGCAGTATTTT.

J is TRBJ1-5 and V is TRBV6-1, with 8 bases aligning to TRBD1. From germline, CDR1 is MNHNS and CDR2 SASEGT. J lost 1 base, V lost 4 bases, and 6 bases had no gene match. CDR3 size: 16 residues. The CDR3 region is CASSAHDRGSNQPQHF. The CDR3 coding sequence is TGTGCCAGCAGTGCCCACGACAGGGGAAGCAATCAGCCCCAGCATTTT.

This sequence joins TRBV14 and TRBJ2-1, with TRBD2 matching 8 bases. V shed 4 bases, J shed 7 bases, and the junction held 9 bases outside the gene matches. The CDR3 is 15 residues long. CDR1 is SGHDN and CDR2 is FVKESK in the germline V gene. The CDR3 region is CASSPFTGGPNEQFF. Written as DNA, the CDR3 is TGTGCCAGCAGCCCGTTTACGGGGGGGCCTAATGAGCAGTTCTTC.